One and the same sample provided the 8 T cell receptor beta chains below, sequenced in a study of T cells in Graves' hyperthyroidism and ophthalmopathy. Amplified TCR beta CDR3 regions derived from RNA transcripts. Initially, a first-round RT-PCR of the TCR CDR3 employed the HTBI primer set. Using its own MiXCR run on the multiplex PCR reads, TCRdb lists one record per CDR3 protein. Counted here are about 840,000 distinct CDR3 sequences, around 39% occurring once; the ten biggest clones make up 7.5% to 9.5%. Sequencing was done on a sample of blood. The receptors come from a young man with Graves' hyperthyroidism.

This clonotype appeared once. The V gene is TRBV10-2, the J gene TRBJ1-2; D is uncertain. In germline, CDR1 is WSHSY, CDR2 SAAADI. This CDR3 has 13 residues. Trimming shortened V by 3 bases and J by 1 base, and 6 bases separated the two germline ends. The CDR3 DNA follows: TGCGCCAGCAGTGAAGACCTTAACTATGGCTACACCTTC. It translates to CASSEDLNYGYTF.

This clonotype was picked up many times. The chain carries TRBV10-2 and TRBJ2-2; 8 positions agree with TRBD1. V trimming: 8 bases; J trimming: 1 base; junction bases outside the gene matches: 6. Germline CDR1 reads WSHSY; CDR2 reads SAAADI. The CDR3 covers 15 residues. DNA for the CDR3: TGCGCCAGCTGCCCCGGGACAGGGAACACCGGGGAGCTGTTTTTT. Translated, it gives CASCPGTGNTGELFF.

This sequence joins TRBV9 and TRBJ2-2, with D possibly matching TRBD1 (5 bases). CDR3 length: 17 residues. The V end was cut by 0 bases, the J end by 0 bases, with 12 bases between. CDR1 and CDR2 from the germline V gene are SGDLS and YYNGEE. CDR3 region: CASSVAPGRANTGELFF. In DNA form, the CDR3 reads TGTGCCAGCAGCGTAGCCCCGGGCAGGGCGAACACCGGGGAGCTGTTTTTT.

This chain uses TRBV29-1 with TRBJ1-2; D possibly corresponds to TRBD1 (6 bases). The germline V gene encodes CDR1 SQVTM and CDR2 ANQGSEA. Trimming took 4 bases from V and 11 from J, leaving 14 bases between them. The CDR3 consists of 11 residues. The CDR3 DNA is TGCAGCGTTGTACCGGTCACAGGGTACACCTTC. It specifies CSVVPVTGYTF.

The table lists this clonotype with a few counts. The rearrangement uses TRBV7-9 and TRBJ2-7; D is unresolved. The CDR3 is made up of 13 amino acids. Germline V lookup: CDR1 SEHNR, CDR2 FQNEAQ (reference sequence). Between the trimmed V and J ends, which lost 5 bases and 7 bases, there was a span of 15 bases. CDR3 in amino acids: CASSVVPGEEQYF. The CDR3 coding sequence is TGTGCCAGCAGCGTAGTCCCCGGAGAGGAGCAGTACTTC.

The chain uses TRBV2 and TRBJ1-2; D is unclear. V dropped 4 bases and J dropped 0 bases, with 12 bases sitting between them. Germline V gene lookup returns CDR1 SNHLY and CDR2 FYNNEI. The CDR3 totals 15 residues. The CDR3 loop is CASSAGQVANYGYTF. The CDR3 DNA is TGTGCCAGCAGTGCTGGGCAGGTCGCTAACTATGGCTACACCTTC.

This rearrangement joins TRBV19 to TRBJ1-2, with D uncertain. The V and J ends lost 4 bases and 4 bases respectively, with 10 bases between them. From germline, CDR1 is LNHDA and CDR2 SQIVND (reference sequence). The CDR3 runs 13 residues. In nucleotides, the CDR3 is TGTGCCAGTAGTACCCCGACGGCCTATGGCTACACCTTC. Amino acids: CASSTPTAYGYTF.

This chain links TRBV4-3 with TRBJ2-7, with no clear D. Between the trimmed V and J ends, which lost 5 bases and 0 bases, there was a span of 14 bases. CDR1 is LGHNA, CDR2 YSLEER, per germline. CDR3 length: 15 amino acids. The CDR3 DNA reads TGCGCCAGCAGCTTCACCCAACAGAGCTCCTACGAGCAGTACTTC. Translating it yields CASSFTQQSSYEQYF.